The present T cell receptor (beta chain) was sequenced within a study of blood T cell repertoires in COVID-19. The CDR3 runs 15 residues. Trimming removed 1 base at V and 6 bases at J, with 14 bases between. Germline V gene sequence: CDR1 LGHNA, CDR2 YSLEER. The data were produced by immunoSEQ multiplex PCR, yet TCRdb's version contains in-frame clones alone and is incomplete. The sample records approximately 350,000 clones, approximately 89% being singletons. The rearrangement links TRBV4-3 to TRBJ2-3; no definite D call. Sequenced material: peripheral blood. This TCR was recovered from a woman under 30 who had recovered from COVID-19. The CDR3 spells CASSQGLKKADTQYF. The CDR3, as DNA: TGCGCCAGCAGCCAAGGACTCAAAAAGGCCGATACGCAGTATTTT.